The 3 T cell receptor beta chains below come from one sample, sequenced in a study of blood T cell repertoires in COVID-19. The table came from immunoSEQ multiplex PCR; TCRdb's copy has only in-frame clones and leaves some out. The sample contains some 150,000 clones, around 84% of which appear only once. Sample: peripheral blood. The source of these receptors is a woman in her forties or fifties with acute or convalescent COVID-19.

The chain is built from TRBV6-4 and TRBJ1-5; D unclear. Per germline, CDR1 MRHNA and CDR2 SNTAGT. The V end was cut by 8 bases, the J end by 0 bases, with 8 bases between. The CDR3 totals 13 residues. The CDR3 protein is CASLRFSNQPQHF. DNA for the CDR3: TGTGCCAGCCTGAGGTTTAGCAATCAGCCCCAGCATTTT.

CDR3 sequence (DNA): TGTGCCAGCAGCCTTCCAGGGGGAGGTTCACCCCTCCACTTT. Its translation: CASSLPGGGSPLHF. This sequence joins TRBV7-9 and TRBJ1-6; 7 bases are shared with TRBD1. The ends lost 5 bases at V and 9 bases at J; junction bases unmatched: 7. The CDR3 covers 14 residues. CDR1 SEHNR and CDR2 FQNEAQ come from the germline V gene (reference sequence).

This clone was seen more than once but under ten times. This chain uses TRBV10-1 with TRBJ2-2, with unresolved D. CDR1 and CDR2 (germline): WNHNN, SYGVQD (reference sequence). The CDR3 loop spans 12 amino acids. The V and J ends lost 10 bases and 8 bases respectively, with 14 bases between them. CDR3 nucleotides: TGCGCCACCAGCCCCCCGACTGGGGAGCTGTTTTTT. Encoded protein: CATSPPTGELFF.